This entry features one T cell receptor beta chain sequence. These data belong to a study of blood T cell repertoires in COVID-19. V lost 3 bases to trimming and J lost 1 base, with 13 bases between them. The CDR3 contains 16 residues. The germline gives CDR1 WSHSY, CDR2 SAAADI. Original methodology: Amplifying reference gene primers gave estimates of nucleated cell counts. Here immunoSEQ multiplex PCR was the method, and the copy in TCRdb shows in-frame clones only, minus some. The V and J calls and clone size were taken over from that table, and D and trimming were inferred from the DNA. The data show about 250,000 clones, about nine tenths seen once.

The source of this sequence is a man aged 18 to 29 who had recovered from COVID-19. The sample consisted of PBMCs or T cells enriched from blood (not recorded which). The chain couples TRBV10-2 to TRBJ2-1, with a weak D call TRBD2 (7 bases). The CDR3 loop reads CASSERGGGSYNEQFF. The CDR3 DNA is TGCGCCAGCAGTGAAAGAGGGGGGGGGTCCTACAATGAGCAGTTCTTC.